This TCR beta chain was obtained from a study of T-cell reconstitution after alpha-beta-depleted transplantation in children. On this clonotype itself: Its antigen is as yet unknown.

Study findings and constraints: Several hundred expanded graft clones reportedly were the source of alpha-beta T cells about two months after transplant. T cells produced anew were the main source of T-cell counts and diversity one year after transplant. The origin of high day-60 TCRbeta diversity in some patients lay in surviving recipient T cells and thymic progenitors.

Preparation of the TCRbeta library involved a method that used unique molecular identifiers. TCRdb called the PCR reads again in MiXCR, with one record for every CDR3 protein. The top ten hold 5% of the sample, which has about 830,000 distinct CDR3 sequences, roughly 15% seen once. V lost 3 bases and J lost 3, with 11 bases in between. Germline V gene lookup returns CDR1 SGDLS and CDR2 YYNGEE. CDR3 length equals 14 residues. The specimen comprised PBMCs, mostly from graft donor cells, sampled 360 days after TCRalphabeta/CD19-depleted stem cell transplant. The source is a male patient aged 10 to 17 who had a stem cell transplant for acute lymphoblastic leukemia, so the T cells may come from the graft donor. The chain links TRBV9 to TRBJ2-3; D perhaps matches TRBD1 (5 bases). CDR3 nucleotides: TGTGCCAGCAGCGCAATGGGGCCGACAGATACGCAGTATTTT. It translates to CASSAMGPTDTQYF. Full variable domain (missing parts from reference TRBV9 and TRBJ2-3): DSGVTQTPKHLITATGQRVTLRCSPRSGDLSVYWYQQSLDQGLQFLIQYYNGEERAKGNILERFSAQQFPDLHSELNLSSLELGDSALYFCASSAMGPTDTQYFGPGTRLTVL.